Detailed here is one TCR beta chain. These data originate in a study of CD8 T cells in ankylosing spondylitis. TCRdb reprocessed the 5' RACE reads with MiXCR, giving one entry per CDR3 protein. Seen here are a few hundred thousand distinct CDR3 sequences, around 10% observed once, and the top ten hold 8% to 9.5%. CDR3 size: 13 residues. V was pared by 1 base and J by 11 bases, with 4 bases of the junction left unmatched. The chain has TRBV12-3 or TRBV12-4 and TRBJ1-4, with 7 bases that match TRBD1. Sequences were obtained from blood, either unsorted or a sorted T cell fraction (not recorded which). This TCR came from a female donor with ankylosing spondylitis or in good health (not recorded which). CDR3 region: CASSLVSGGKLFF. In nucleotides, the CDR3 is TGTGCCAGCAGTTTAGTCTCAGGGGGGAAACTGTTTTTT.